These 20 T cell receptor beta chains originate from one sample sequenced in a study of regulatory T cells in long-lasting Graves disease. In building TCR beta libraries, iRepertoire HTBI primers were used together with Arm-PCR of CDR3 regions. TCRdb re-derived calls from the multiplex PCR reads in MiXCR, one entry per CDR3 protein. The sample includes around 460,000 distinct CDR3 sequences, roughly 21% seen only once; the top ten take about 6.6%. Regarding time point: persistent/refractory GD, antithyroid drugs over 5 years with positive TRAb. Isolated PBMC RNA provided the starting material for the TCR library. The sample in question was peripheral blood mononuclear cells (PBMCs), obtained when the disease was refractory, from a patient treated with antithyroid drugs. The receptors derive from a female donor with Graves disease.

The V and J genes are TRBV7-6 and TRBJ2-7, with 9 bases lining up with TRBD2. Germline values: CDR1 SGHVS, CDR2 FNYEAQ. The CDR3 is 15 amino acids. Trimming at V came to 3 bases and at J to 5 bases, leaving 8 bases not matched to a gene. CDR3 bases: TGTGCCAGCAGCTTGGGTCTAGCGGGATTCGACGAGCAGTACTTC. Encoded protein: CASSLGLAGFDEQYF.

This chain connects TRBV7-8 to TRBJ2-7, with 10 bases fitting TRBD2. This CDR3 contains 15 residues. The J segment lost 5 bases and the V segment lost 3 bases, leaving 7 bases of the junction unmatched. Germline CDR1 reads SGHVS; CDR2 reads FQNEAQ. The CDR3 sequence: CASSLVGLAGDEQYF. CDR3 bases: TGTGCCAGCAGCTTGGTAGGGCTAGCGGGAGACGAGCAGTACTTC.

This clonotype has a count of ten or more. V usage is TRBV6-1 and J usage is TRBJ2-6; possibly TRBD2 for D (6 bases). The CDR3 loop spans 14 amino acids. CDR1 is MNHNS and CDR2 is SASEGT in the germline V gene. Trimming stripped 8 bases from V and 2 bases from J, with 10 bases between. CDR3 amino acids: CASLGGTGANVLTF. The DNA of the CDR3 is TGTGCCAGCCTTGGGGGGACTGGGGCCAACGTCCTGACTTTC.

This sequence joins TRBV5-6 and TRBJ1-1; D not resolved. Trimming took off 2 bases at V and 5 bases at J, with 7 bases between the two ends. The CDR3 runs to 12 residues. Per germline, CDR1 SGHDT and CDR2 YYEEEE. CDR3 in DNA: TGTGCCAGCAGCTTAGGCTGGACTGAAGCTTTCTTT. Its translation is CASSLGWTEAFF.

This chain links TRBV6-2 or TRBV6-3 with TRBJ1-5; weak D call: TRBD1 (5 bases). Germline assignment: CDR1 MNHEY and CDR2 SVGEGT. The CDR3 spans 15 residues. The V and J ends lost 3 bases and 7 bases respectively, with 16 bases between them. For the CDR3, the DNA is TGTGCCAGCAGTTATATCAGGGAGGACTGGCAGCCCCAGCATTTT. Its protein product is CASSYIREDWQPQHF.

This clonotype was picked up a small number of times. The chain recombines TRBV20-1 with TRBJ1-5, with 9 bases aligning to TRBD1. The CDR3 has 15 residues. V was clipped by 3 bases and J by 6 bases; unmatched bases: 9. Germline CDR1 is DFQATT and CDR2 is SNEGSKA (reference sequence). This chain's CDR3 is CSASLPGQGRQPQHF. CDR3 bases: TGCAGTGCTAGTCTCCCGGGACAGGGTCGTCAGCCCCAGCATTTT.

The V call is TRBV29-1, the J call TRBJ1-1, with 7 bases lining up with TRBD1. The CDR3 has 13 amino acids. Trimming removed 3 bases from V and 4 bases from J; junction bases left unmatched: 5. CDR1 and CDR2 (germline): SQVTM, ANQGSEA. CDR3 residues: CSVERGLGTEAFF. DNA of the CDR3: TGCAGCGTTGAGAGGGGGCTCGGCACTGAAGCTTTCTTT.

The CDR3 loop reads CASSLGQPPNEQYF. The CDR3 DNA follows: TGCGCCAGCAGCTTGGGACAGCCACCTAACGAGCAGTACTTC. V and J are TRBV5-1 and TRBJ2-7, with D perhaps TRBD1 (5 bases). V dropped 0 bases and J dropped 5 bases, with 12 bases sitting between them. In germline, CDR1 is SGHRS, CDR2 YFSETQ. This CDR3 contains 14 residues.

This clonotype turned up a few times. This chain joins TRBV3-1 and TRBJ2-2, with D hard to call. CDR1 is LGHDT and CDR2 is YNNKEL in the germline V gene (reference sequence). The CDR3 loop spans 14 amino acids. V was cut by 1 base and J by 4 bases, with 7 bases left in between. The CDR3 DNA follows: TGTGCCAGCAGCCAAGTGGGTCCCACCGGGGAGCTGTTTTTT. Its translation: CASSQVGPTGELFF.

V usage is TRBV25-1 and J usage is TRBJ1-2, with TRBD1 as a possible D gene (5 bases). The CDR3 is 15 residues long. Germline CDR1 reads MGHDK; CDR2 reads SYGVNS. V lost 3 bases, J lost 5 bases, and 16 bases lay in between. DNA of the CDR3: TGTGCCAGCAGTGACCAGTCAGGGCCTCTATATGGCTACACCTTC. Translating gives CASSDQSGPLYGYTF.

This clonotype was observed a handful of times. This chain connects TRBV7-9 to TRBJ1-5; D is undetermined. The V end lost 4 bases, the J end lost 0 bases, and 19 bases lay between the germline ends. CDR3 length equals 18 residues. Germline V CDR1 and CDR2: SEHNR, FQNEAQ (reference sequence). CDR3 DNA: TGTGCCAGCAGCTCCCCCGCAGGTCCGCGCTATAGCAATCAGCCCCAGCATTTT. This gives the protein CASSSPAGPRYSNQPQHF.

The gene calls are TRBV28 and TRBJ2-5, with TRBD2 matching 11 bases. CDR1 and CDR2 (germline): MDHEN, SYDVKM. The V and J ends lost 9 bases and 5 bases, in that order; junction bases with no gene match: 8. The CDR3 loop spans 14 amino acids. CDR3 loop: CASSTSGRKETQYF. The DNA of the CDR3 is TGTGCCAGTTCCACTAGCGGGAGAAAGGAGACCCAGTACTTC.

This clonotype has just a few counts. V is TRBV30 and J is TRBJ2-7, with a possible D match to TRBD2 (6 bases). Germline CDR1 GTSNPN, CDR2 SVGIG (reference sequence). V dropped 4 bases and J dropped 1 base, with 11 bases sitting between them. The CDR3 runs 13 residues. DNA of the CDR3: TGTGCCTGGAAGTTGGGGGGTTCCTACGAGCAGTACTTC. Encoded protein: CAWKLGGSYEQYF. The whole variable domain, remainder taken from reference TRBV30 and TRBJ2-7, is SQTIHQWPATLVQPVGSPLSLECTVEGTSNPNLYWYRQAAGRGLQLLFYSVGIGQISSEVPQNLSASRPQDRQFILSSKKLLLSDSGFYLCAWKLGGSYEQYFGPGTRLTVT.

This rearrangement joins TRBV27 to TRBJ1-5; the D is unclear. With 5 bases removed from V and 6 bases from J, the gap between germline ends came to 11 bases. The CDR3 totals 13 residues. Germline CDR1 MNHEY, CDR2 SMNVEV (reference sequence). The CDR3: CASSRAGCQPQHF. CDR3 bases: TGTGCCAGCAGTAGGGCAGGTTGTCAGCCCCAGCATTTT.

The chain is built from TRBV6-1 and TRBJ2-5, with 13 bases matching TRBD2. The J call may be wrong; the DNA end is better matched by TRBJ2-1. This CDR3 is 15 amino acids long. From germline, CDR1 is MNHNS and CDR2 SASEGT. The CDR3 sequence: CASRPGTSGVGEQFF. Here the CDR3 DNA reads TGTGCCAGCAGGCCCGGGACTAGCGGGGTAGGGGAGCAGTTCTTC.

This clonotype was observed at least ten times. The chain recombines TRBV28 with TRBJ2-7; weak D call: TRBD1 (5 bases). The germline gives CDR1 MDHEN, CDR2 SYDVKM. V was shortened by 4 bases and J by 3 bases, with 7 bases between the two germline ends. The CDR3 is 12 residues long. The CDR3 spells CASSYTGYEQYF. CDR3 nucleotides: TGTGCCAGCAGTTATACAGGCTACGAGCAGTACTTC.

This chain joins TRBV29-1 and TRBJ2-2; a possible D gene is TRBD2 (7 bases). CDR1 and CDR2 from the germline V gene are SQVTM and ANQGSEA. Deletions cut 2 bases from V and 6 bases from J, with 19 bases between. The length of the CDR3 is 16 residues. CDR3 protein: CSVELAAGEIAGELFF. CDR3 in DNA: TGCAGCGTTGAACTAGCGGCAGGGGAAATAGCCGGGGAGCTGTTTTTT.

This clonotype turned up a few times. Since the CDR3 does not end with the conserved phenylalanine or tryptophan, this likely comes from a read error. The J gene is TRBJ1-2, the V gene TRBV28; TRBD1 agrees at 8 bases. The germline V gene has CDR1 MDHEN and CDR2 SYDVKM. The J segment lost 1 base and the V segment lost 5 bases, leaving 6 bases of the junction unmatched. The CDR3 loop spans 15 amino acids. The CDR3 region is CASSPGDRLNYGYTL. CDR3 nucleotide sequence: TGTGCCAGCAGTCCTGGGGACAGGCTTAACTATGGCTACACCCTC.

This clonotype was found a few times. In DNA, the CDR3 is TGCAGTGCAGACACAGGACAAGAGACCCAGTACTTC. Translating gives CSADTGQETQYF. V and J are TRBV20-1 and TRBJ2-5; maybe TRBD1 (5 bases). CDR3 length: 12 amino acids. Between the trimmed V and J ends, which lost 6 bases and 2 bases, there was a span of 10 bases. From germline, CDR1 is DFQATT and CDR2 SNEGSKA (reference sequence).

This clonotype was observed a handful of times. The chain joins TRBV28 to TRBJ2-3; D assignment may be TRBD1 or TRBD2 (6 bases each). CDR1 is MDHEN and CDR2 is SYDVKM in the germline V gene. V was cut by 3 bases and J by 6 bases, with 19 bases left in between. There are 16 residues in the CDR3. CDR3: CASSLGGQYRLDTQYF. CDR3 in DNA: TGTGCCAGCAGTTTGGGGGGCCAGTATCGTTTGGATACGCAGTATTTT.